This T cell receptor (beta chain) was retrieved from a study of T cell responses to AZD1222 COVID-19 vaccine. General study findings and limits: Spike was spanned by vaccine-associated CD4 TCRs, with dominance at 160-218 and 743-854.

TCRdb's table, derived via immunoSEQ multiplex PCR, lists solely in-frame clones and lacks some. The data contain 150,000 to 180,000 clones, around 87% of them singletons. Regarding this clone: Its antigen is currently unknown.

This receptor was obtained from an adult who received the AZD1222 COVID-19 vaccine. The sample was peripheral blood, taken 28 days after the second AZD1222 dose.

CDR3 residues: CASSLVKGVKAEAFF. In nucleotides, the CDR3 is TGTGCCAGCAGTTTAGTGAAGGGGGTTAAAGCTGAAGCTTTCTTT. The V gene is TRBV28, the J gene TRBJ1-1; a weak D match, TRBD1 (6 bases). Germline V gives CDR1 MDHEN, CDR2 SYDVKM. V shed 2 bases and J shed 6 bases, with 16 bases lying between them. CDR3 length equals 15 residues.